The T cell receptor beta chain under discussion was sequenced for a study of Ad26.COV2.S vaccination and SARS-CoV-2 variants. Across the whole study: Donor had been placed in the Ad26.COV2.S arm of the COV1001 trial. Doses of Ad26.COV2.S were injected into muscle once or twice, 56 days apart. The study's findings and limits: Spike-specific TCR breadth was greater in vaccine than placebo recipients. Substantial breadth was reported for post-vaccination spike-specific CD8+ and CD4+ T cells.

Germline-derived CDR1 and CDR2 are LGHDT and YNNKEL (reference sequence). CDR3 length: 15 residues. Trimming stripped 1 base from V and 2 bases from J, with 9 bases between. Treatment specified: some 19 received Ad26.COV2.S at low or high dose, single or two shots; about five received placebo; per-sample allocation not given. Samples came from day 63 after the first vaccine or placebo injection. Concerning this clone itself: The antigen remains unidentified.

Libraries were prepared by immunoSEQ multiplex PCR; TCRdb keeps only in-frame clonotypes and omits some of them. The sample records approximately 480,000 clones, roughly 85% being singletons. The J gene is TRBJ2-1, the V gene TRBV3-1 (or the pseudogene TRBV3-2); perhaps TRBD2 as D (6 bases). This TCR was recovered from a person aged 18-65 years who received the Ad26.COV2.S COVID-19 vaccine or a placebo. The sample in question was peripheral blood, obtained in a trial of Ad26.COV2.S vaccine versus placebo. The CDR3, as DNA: TGTGCCAGCAGCCAAGGGGACTTGCCCTACAATGAGCAGTTCTTC. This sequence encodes CASSQGDLPYNEQFF.